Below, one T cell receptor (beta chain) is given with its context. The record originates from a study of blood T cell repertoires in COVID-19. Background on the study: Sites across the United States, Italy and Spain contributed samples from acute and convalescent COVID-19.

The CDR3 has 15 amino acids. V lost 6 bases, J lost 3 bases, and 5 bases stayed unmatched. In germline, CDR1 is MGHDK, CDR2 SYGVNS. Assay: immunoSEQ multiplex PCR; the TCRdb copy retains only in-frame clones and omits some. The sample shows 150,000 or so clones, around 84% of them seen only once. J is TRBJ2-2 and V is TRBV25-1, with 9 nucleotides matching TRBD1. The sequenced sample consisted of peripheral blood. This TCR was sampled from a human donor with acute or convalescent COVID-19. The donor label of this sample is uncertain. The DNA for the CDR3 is TGTGCCAGCAGCCGGGACAGGGTTGACACCGGGGAGCTGTTTTTT. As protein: CASSRDRVDTGELFF.